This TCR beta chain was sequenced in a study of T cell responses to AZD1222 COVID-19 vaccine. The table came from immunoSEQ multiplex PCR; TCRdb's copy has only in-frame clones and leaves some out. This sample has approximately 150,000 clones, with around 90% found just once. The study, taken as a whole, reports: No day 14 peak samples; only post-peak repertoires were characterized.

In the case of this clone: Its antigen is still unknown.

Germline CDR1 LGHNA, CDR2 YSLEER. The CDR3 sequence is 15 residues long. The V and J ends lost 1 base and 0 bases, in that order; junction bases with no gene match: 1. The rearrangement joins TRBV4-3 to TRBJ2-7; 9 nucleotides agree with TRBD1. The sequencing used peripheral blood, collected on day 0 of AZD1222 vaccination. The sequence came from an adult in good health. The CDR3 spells CASSQGQGGSYEQYF. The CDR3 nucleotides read TGCGCCAGCAGCCAAGGACAGGGGGGCTCCTACGAGCAGTACTTC.